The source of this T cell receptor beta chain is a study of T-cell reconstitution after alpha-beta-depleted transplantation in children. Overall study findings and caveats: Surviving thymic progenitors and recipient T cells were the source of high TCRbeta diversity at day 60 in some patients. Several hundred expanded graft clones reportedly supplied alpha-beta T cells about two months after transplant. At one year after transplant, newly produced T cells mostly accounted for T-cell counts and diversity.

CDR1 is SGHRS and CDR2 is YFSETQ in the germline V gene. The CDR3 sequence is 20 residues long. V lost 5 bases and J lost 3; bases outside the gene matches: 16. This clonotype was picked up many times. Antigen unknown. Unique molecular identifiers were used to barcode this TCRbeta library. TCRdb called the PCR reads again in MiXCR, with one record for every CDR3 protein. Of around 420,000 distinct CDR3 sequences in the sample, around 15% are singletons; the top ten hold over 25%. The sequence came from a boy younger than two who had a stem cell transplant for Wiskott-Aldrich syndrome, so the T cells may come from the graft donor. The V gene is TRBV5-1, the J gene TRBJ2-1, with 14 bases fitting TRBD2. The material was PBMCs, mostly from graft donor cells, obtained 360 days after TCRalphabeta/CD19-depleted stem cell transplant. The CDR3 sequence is CASSITGLAGDRRGYNEQFF. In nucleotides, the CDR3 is TGCGCCAGCAGTATAACGGGACTAGCGGGAGATAGGAGAGGCTACAATGAGCAGTTCTTC.